Listed below are T cell receptor beta chains from one sample, sequenced in a study of PD-L1 blockade in urothelial cancer. Produced via immunoSEQ multiplex PCR; TCRdb's table is partial and in-frame only. The table has approximately 52,000 clones, roughly 87% seen once. This sample comprised PBMCs, obtained around atezolizumab (anti-PD-L1) treatment. The receptors come from a man between 65 and 79 years old with urothelial cancer. CDR3s include the opening cysteine and the closing phenylalanine or tryptophan. D genes are given only for firm matches. A row's size may be missing; if present it is once, few, many or a size class.

j_call v_call clone_size d_call cdr3_aa cdr3_nt
TRBJ2-1 TRBV10-1 - TRBD2 CASSESSQRGNNEQFF TGCGCCAGCAGTGAGTCGAGCCAGCGGGGAAACAATGAGCAGTTCTTC
TRBJ1-1 TRBV5-4 - TRBD1 CASSPRDRGPRIEAFF TGTGCCAGCAGCCCCCGGGACAGGGGACCCCGGATTGAAGCTTTCTTT
TRBJ2-3 TRBV27 - TRBD2 CASSFRASGRGTDTQYF TGTGCCAGCAGTTTCAGGGCTAGCGGGAGGGGGACAGATACGCAGTATTTT
TRBJ1-4 TRBV5-4 - - CASSSNPGGDEKLFF TGTGCCAGCAGCTCCAATCCGGGGGGAGATGAAAAACTGTTTTTT
TRBJ2-1 TRBV4-1 - TRBD1 CASSPRTGGDEQFF TGCGCCAGCAGCCCCCGGACAGGGGGTGATGAGCAGTTCTTC
TRBJ2-3 TRBV10-1 few TRBD1 CASSEGTGDTDTQYF TGCGCCAGCAGTGAGGGGACAGGGGACACAGATACGCAGTATTTT
TRBJ1-3 TRBV9 - TRBD1 CASSAGTGSGNTIYF TGTGCCAGCAGCGCGGGGACAGGCTCTGGAAACACCATATATTTT
TRBJ2-6 TRBV9 once - CASSVAFGGRGANVLTF TGTGCCAGCAGCGTAGCGTTCGGGGGGCGTGGGGCCAACGTCCTGACTTTC
TRBJ1-1 TRBV19 few TRBD1 CASSISFRTGGGGAFF TGTGCCAGTAGTATTTCCTTTCGGACAGGGGGTGGTGGAGCTTTCTTT
TRBJ2-2 TRBV19 medium-sized TRBD2 CASTATSGSSNTGELFF TGTGCCAGTACTGCGACTAGCGGGAGTTCGAACACCGGGGAGCTGTTTTTT
TRBJ2-6 TRBV2 - - CASVSPGQKTSGANVLTF TGTGCCAGCGTCTCGCCGGGACAAAAAACCTCTGGGGCCAACGTCCTGACTTTC
TRBJ1-1 TRBV29-1 once - CSVRDVNTEAFF TGCAGCGTTCGAGATGTGAACACTGAAGCTTTCTTT
TRBJ2-1 TRBV4-2 once TRBD2 CASSQEGASGRNEQFF TGTGCCAGCAGCCAAGAGGGGGCTAGCGGGAGGAATGAGCAGTTCTTC
TRBJ1-2 TRBV7-9 medium-sized - CASSPPGTSGYTF TGTGCCAGCAGCCCCCCCGGGACTTCTGGCTACACCTTC
TRBJ2-7 TRBV30 - TRBD2 CAWGKRGPYEQYF TGTGCCTGGGGGAAGCGGGGGCCCTACGAGCAGTACTTC
TRBJ1-1 TRBV4-2 - - CASSQDVGAGESFF TGTGCCAGCAGCCAAGATGTTGGCGCAGGGGAATCTTTCTTT
TRBJ2-1 TRBV5-6 - TRBD1 CASTIDRGTYNEQFF TGTGCCAGCACCATAGACAGGGGAACCTACAATGAGCAGTTCTTC
TRBJ1-1 TRBV6-1 - - CASSSRDGRDEAFF TGTGCCAGCAGTTCCCGGGACGGGAGGGATGAAGCTTTCTTT
TRBJ2-7 TRBV5-1 - TRBD1 CASSWTGVSEQYF TGCGCCAGCAGCTGGACAGGGGTGAGCGAGCAGTACTTC
TRBJ2-2 TRBV30 - TRBD1 CAWSHAGTGSIGELFF TGTGCCTGGAGCCACGCCGGGACAGGGTCCATAGGGGAGCTGTTTTTT
TRBJ2-7 TRBV5-1 few - CASTGTDSYEQYF TGCGCCAGCACCGGGACTGATTCCTACGAGCAGTACTTC
TRBJ2-7 TRBV11-2 - - CASRQAFGEQYF TGTGCCAGCAGACAGGCCTTCGGGGAGCAGTACTTC
TRBJ1-5 TRBV28 - - CASSRQQPQHF TGTGCCAGCAGTAGACAACAGCCCCAGCATTTT
TRBJ2-1 TRBV10-2 - TRBD2 CASSTSGSSNEQFF TGCGCCAGCAGCACTAGCGGGAGTTCCAATGAGCAGTTCTTC
TRBJ2-1 TRBV2 - TRBD1 CASSAPDRRFRGEQFF TGTGCCAGCAGTGCCCCGGACAGGCGGTTTAGGGGTGAGCAGTTCTTC
TRBJ2-1 TRBV19 few - CASSAGRGGSYNEQFF TGTGCCAGTAGTGCCGGTAGGGGTGGGTCCTACAATGAGCAGTTCTTC